The T cell receptor beta chain under discussion was sequenced for a study of OX40 agonist ivuxolimab in advanced cancers. Study findings and constraints: The work left the antigen specificity of expanded peripheral T cells undetermined.

The repertoire was sequenced with immunoSEQ multiplex PCR; TCRdb's copy has only in-frame clones and lacks some. The repertoire holds tens of thousands of clones, with around 89% as singletons. The V and J ends lost 4 bases and 6 bases, in that order; junction bases with no gene match: 2. Germline V CDR1 and CDR2: MNHNS, SASEGT. This CDR3 has 15 residues. Concerning this clone: Its antigen is unidentified.

This TCR came from an adult with an advanced solid tumor such as melanoma, head and neck, liver or kidney cancer. The chain carries TRBV6-1 and TRBJ2-3; TRBD2 aligns across 15 bases. Here the sequenced sample was CD4+ or CD8+ T cells sorted from blood, taken in a trial of the OX40 agonist ivuxolimab. The CDR3 spells CASSVGTSGGDTQYF. CDR3 bases: TGTGCCAGCAGTGTAGGGACTAGCGGGGGGGATACGCAGTATTTT.